The text below deals with one T cell receptor (beta chain). The data were taken from a study of radiotherapy plus CTLA-4 blockade in lung cancer. Produced via immunoSEQ multiplex PCR; TCRdb's table is partial and in-frame only. The data contain more than 30,000 clones, roughly 71% of them singletons. Unmatched junction bases numbered 5, after V lost 5 bases and J lost 5 bases. From germline, CDR1 is SGHTA and CDR2 FQGNSA. CDR3 size: 14 residues. The chain uses TRBV7-2 and TRBJ2-7; the match to TRBD1 covers 11 bases. The sequence derives from a human donor with non-small cell lung cancer who had stable disease on radiotherapy plus ipilimumab. This specimen was peripheral blood, taken from a patient treated with radiotherapy plus ipilimumab. In DNA form, the CDR3 reads TGTGCCAGCAGCAGGGACAGGGGGTTCCACGAGCAGTACTTC. It yields the protein CASSRDRGFHEQYF.